The 27 T cell receptor beta chains listed next were all sequenced from one sample in a study of CD8 T cells in Susac syndrome. Reverse transcription used about 0.45 to 1 ug RNA and random hexamers. From the immunoSEQ multiplex PCR reads, TCRdb called clonotypes with MiXCR, one entry per CDR3 protein. The sample consists of around 130,000 distinct CDR3 sequences, less than 95% of them appearing once. Sequencing input: CD4+ T cells from PBMCs. Receptors originate from a human donor with multiple sclerosis.

The chain combines TRBV4-2 with TRBJ1-5; maybe TRBD1 (6 bases). Looked up from germline, CDR1 is LGHNA and CDR2 is YNFKEQ. CDR3 length equals 16 residues. The ends were cut back, 3 bases at V and 2 bases at J, with 14 bases in the middle. CDR3 loop: CASSQGRTEGNQPQHF. The DNA of the CDR3 is TGTGCCAGCAGCCAGGGGCGGACAGAAGGCAATCAGCCCCAGCATTTT.

The chain joins TRBV11-2 to TRBJ2-1; no reliable D call. V was pared by 1 base and J by 8 bases, with 12 bases between. The CDR3 has 14 amino acids. Germline V CDR1 and CDR2: SGHAT, FQNNGV. The CDR3 protein is CASSLGTLGDEQFF. The CDR3 nucleotides read TGTGCCAGCAGCTTAGGAACCCTGGGTGATGAGCAGTTCTTC.

CDR3 region: CASSPQGRRTGYEQYF. The CDR3 DNA reads as TGTGCCAGCTCACCACAGGGTCGTCGTACAGGGTACGAGCAGTACTTC. The chain uses TRBV18 and TRBJ2-7; the D gene is possibly TRBD1 (6 bases). This CDR3 comprises 16 residues. Trimming pared 1 base from V and 4 bases from J, leaving 17 bases between. Germline V CDR1 and CDR2: KGHSH, LQKENI.

The chain carries TRBV18 and TRBJ2-7; 8 bases agree with TRBD2. The CDR3 extends over 15 amino acids. The germline V gene encodes CDR1 KGHSH and CDR2 LQKENI. Losses at the gene ends were 3 bases for V and 0 bases for J; bases not matched to a gene: 4. Here the CDR3 reads CASSPPSGGSYEQYF. The DNA for the CDR3 is TGTGCCAGCTCACCCCCCAGCGGGGGCTCCTACGAGCAGTACTTC.

The J gene is TRBJ1-2, the V gene TRBV29-1; D unclear. Looked up from germline, CDR1 is SQVTM and CDR2 is ANQGSEA. V lost 4 bases, J lost 1 base, and 7 bases lay in between. The length of the CDR3 is 12 residues. The CDR3 here is CSVGVSNYGYTF. DNA of the CDR3: TGCAGCGTTGGAGTCAGTAACTATGGCTACACCTTC. The full variable domain, with the rest looked up from reference TRBV29-1 and TRBJ1-2, is SAVISQKPSRDICQRGTSLTIQCQVDSQVTMMFWYRQQPGQSLTLIATANQGSEATYESGFVIDKFPISRPNLTFSTLTVSNMSPEDSSIYLCSVGVSNYGYTFGSGTRLTVV.

This sequence joins TRBV7-2 and TRBJ2-7; TRBD1 agrees at 7 bases. CDR1 is SGHTA, CDR2 FQGNSA, per germline. CDR3 size: 13 residues. V gave up 5 bases and J gave up 7 bases; unmatched junction bases: 8. CDR3 coding DNA: TGTGCCAGCAGCGGTCGACAGGGCGGGGAGCAGTACTTC. Protein product: CASSGRQGGEQYF.

V is TRBV18 and J is TRBJ2-7; D possibly corresponds to TRBD1 (5 bases). The CDR3 covers 15 residues. Germline loops: CDR1 KGHSH, CDR2 LQKENI. The V end lost 3 bases, the J end lost 0 bases, and 12 bases lay between the germline ends. CDR3 in amino acids: CASSPLDKPSYEQYF. The CDR3 region has the DNA TGTGCCAGCTCACCCCTGGACAAGCCCTCCTACGAGCAGTACTTC.

The rearrangement uses TRBV6-5 and TRBJ2-5, with 8 bases aligning to TRBD2. Losses at the gene ends were 8 bases for V and 4 bases for J; bases not matched to a gene: 6. The CDR3 loop spans 13 amino acids. CDR1 MNHEY and CDR2 SVGAGI come from the germline V gene. The CDR3 here is CASGTSGGETQYF. CDR3 in DNA: TGTGCCAGCGGGACTAGTGGAGGAGAGACCCAGTACTTC.

The V and J genes are TRBV7-6 and TRBJ2-1; possible D gene TRBD2, 6 bases. V shed 7 bases and J shed 4 bases, with 14 bases lying between them. The CDR3 sequence is 14 residues long. Germline V CDR1 and CDR2: SGHVS, FNYEAQ. The CDR3 reads CASKREFAYNEQFF. The CDR3 DNA is TGTGCCAGCAAACGGGAGTTCGCTTACAATGAGCAGTTCTTC.

V and J are TRBV7-9 and TRBJ2-7, with no clear D. With 0 bases removed from V and 1 base from J, the gap between germline ends came to 7 bases. The CDR3 totals 14 residues. CDR1 is SEHNR, CDR2 FQNEAQ, per germline (reference sequence). In DNA, the CDR3 is TGTGCCAGCAGCTTAGCGCGAGCGTCCTACGAGCAGTACTTC. This gives the protein CASSLARASYEQYF.

V usage is TRBV18 and J usage is TRBJ1-1, with D possibly matching TRBD1 (6 bases). Trimming removed 2 bases at V and 0 bases at J, with 10 bases between. Germline V gene lookup returns CDR1 KGHSH and CDR2 LQKENI. This CDR3 region has 15 residues. The CDR3 DNA reads as TGTGCCAGCTCACCATCAGGGGCACTGAACACTGAAGCTTTCTTT. It yields the protein CASSPSGALNTEAFF.

This clonotype occurred a few times. J is TRBJ1-1 and V is TRBV6-5; no definite D call. This CDR3 has 13 residues. CDR1 is MNHEY, CDR2 SVGAGI, per germline. Trimming pared 4 bases from V and 1 base from J, leaving 7 bases between. This CDR3 is CASSLRRNTEAFF. The CDR3 DNA sequence: TGTGCCAGCAGTTTACGCCGGAACACTGAAGCTTTCTTT.

The V gene is TRBV29-1, the J gene TRBJ1-1; D remains ambiguous. V lost 1 base and J lost 4, with 13 bases in between. The CDR3 contains 14 residues. Germline V gene data show CDR1 as SQVTM and CDR2 as ANQGSEA. CDR3: CSVEAVIEGTEAFF. The CDR3 region has the DNA TGCAGCGTTGAAGCGGTCATCGAGGGCACTGAAGCTTTCTTT.

This chain links TRBV7-8 with TRBJ2-7, with 8 bases aligning to TRBD1. J gave up 5 bases and V 7 bases, and 13 bases lay outside the gene matches. Germline assignment: CDR1 SGHVS and CDR2 FQNEAQ. The CDR3 has 15 residues. CDR3 in amino acids: CASNSAPDRVHEQYF. The CDR3 DNA sequence: TGTGCCAGCAATTCGGCACCGGACAGGGTCCACGAGCAGTACTTC.

This chain connects TRBV18 to TRBJ1-4; D gene unclear. The CDR3 covers 14 residues. Between the trimmed V and J ends, which lost 2 bases and 0 bases, there was a span of 4 bases. Germline V CDR1 and CDR2: KGHSH, LQKENI. The CDR3 coding sequence is TGTGCCAGCTCACCAACGTCAACTAATGAAAAACTGTTTTTT. It codes for CASSPTSTNEKLFF.

This chain uses TRBV9 with TRBJ1-1; D unresolved. The CDR3 contains 14 residues. V was pared by 4 bases and J by 3 bases, with 13 bases between. CDR1 and CDR2 (germline): SGDLS, YYNGEE. CDR3 in amino acids: CASSPRETDTEAFF. The CDR3 coding sequence is TGTGCCAGCAGCCCTCGGGAAACGGACACTGAAGCTTTCTTT.

The V call is TRBV19, the J call TRBJ1-1; 7 bases map to TRBD1. From germline, CDR1 is LNHDA and CDR2 SQIVND (reference sequence). J gave up 3 bases and V 5 bases, and 6 bases lay outside the gene matches. The CDR3 contains 14 residues. CDR3 sequence (DNA): TGTGCCAGTAGTTACGACAGGGCTGACACTGAAGCTTTCTTT. Amino acid sequence: CASSYDRADTEAFF.

This chain uses TRBV10-3 with TRBJ2-7, with 9 bases identical to TRBD1. Trimming cost V 2 bases and J 3 bases; bases outside gene matches: 8. Germline V gives CDR1 ENHRY, CDR2 SYGVKD. This CDR3 spans 16 amino acids. The CDR3 DNA follows: TGTGCCATCAGTGAGGATCAAGGGACAGGGATCTACGAGCAGTACTTC. Translation: CAISEDQGTGIYEQYF.

The chain joins TRBV30 to TRBJ2-7; no firm D call. The V and J ends lost 3 bases and 6 bases respectively, with 9 bases between them. Germline V gene data show CDR1 as GTSNPN and CDR2 as SVGIG (reference sequence). This CDR3 spans 11 amino acids. The chain's CDR3 is CAWRQGREQYF. CDR3 bases: TGTGCCTGGAGACAAGGGCGCGAGCAGTACTTC.

This chain joins TRBV2 and TRBJ2-7, with D perhaps TRBD2 (5 bases). Trimming removed 4 bases at V and 2 bases at J, with 12 bases between. This CDR3 is 14 amino acids long. The germline CDR1 and CDR2 sequences are SNHLY and FYNNEI. CDR3 DNA sequence: TGTGCCAGCAGTGGGGGAGAGGGTACCTACGAGCAGTACTTC. Translation: CASSGGEGTYEQYF.

V and J are TRBV19 and TRBJ1-1, with 11 positions matching TRBD1. The CDR3 covers 15 residues. Trimming at V came to 4 bases and at J to 3 bases, leaving 4 bases not matched to a gene. CDR1 and CDR2 (germline): LNHDA, SQIVND (reference sequence). Here the CDR3 reads CASSTGQGVYTEAFF. The CDR3 bases are TGTGCCAGTAGTACGGGACAGGGGGTATACACTGAAGCTTTCTTT. The whole variable domain, filled in from reference TRBV19 and TRBJ1-1, reads DGGITQSPKYLFRKEGQNVTLSCEQNLNHDAMYWYRQDPGQGLRLIYYSQIVNDFQKGDIAEGYSVSREKKESFPLTVTSAQKNPTAFYLCASSTGQGVYTEAFFGQGTRLTVV.

This chain connects TRBV7-2 to TRBJ2-2; D could derive from TRBD1 or TRBD2 (6 bases each). Trimming removed 3 bases at V and 4 bases at J, with 12 bases between. Germline values: CDR1 SGHTA, CDR2 FQGNSA. This CDR3 region has 15 residues. CDR3 coding DNA: TGTGCCAGCAGCTTTACCGGGGGCGGCACCGGGGAGCTGTTTTTT. Translated, it gives CASSFTGGGTGELFF.

The rearrangement links TRBV20-1 to TRBJ2-7, with a possible D match to TRBD2 (6 bases). V lost 6 bases and J lost 7, with 25 bases in between. CDR1 and CDR2 (germline): DFQATT, SNEGSKA (reference sequence). The CDR3 runs to 15 residues. CDR3 loop: CSAVDFKGGAGEQYF. The CDR3 nucleotides are TGCAGTGCCGTAGATTTCAAAGGTGGGGCGGGGGAGCAGTACTTC.

This chain joins TRBV7-2 and TRBJ1-1, with TRBD1 matching over 9 bases. With V trimmed by 5 bases and J by 1 base, 2 bases remained unmatched. The CDR3 contains 14 residues. Germline lookup yields CDR1 SGHTA and CDR2 FQGNSA. CDR3 in DNA: TGTGCCAGCAGCGGACAGGGGTGGAACACTGAAGCTTTCTTT. This encodes CASSGQGWNTEAFF.

J is TRBJ2-3 and V is TRBV7-8; TRBD2 matches at 12 bases. Germline V gene lookup returns CDR1 SGHVS and CDR2 FQNEAQ. Trimming cost V 1 base and J 3 bases; bases outside gene matches: 11. The CDR3 has 19 amino acids. CDR3 DNA: TGTGCCAGCAGCTTAGGACTAGCGGGGGTATCTCGCGGGACAGATACGCAGTATTTT. Its translation: CASSLGLAGVSRGTDTQYF. Full variable domain (missing parts from reference TRBV7-8 and TRBJ2-3): GAGVSQSPRYKVAKRGQDVALRCDPISGHVSLFWYQQALGQGPEFLTYFQNEAQLDKSGLPSDRFFAERPEGSVSTLKIQRTQQEDSAVYLCASSLGLAGVSRGTDTQYFGPGTRLTVL.

The rearrangement links TRBV6-1 to TRBJ1-5, with D maybe TRBD1 (5 bases). The V end was cut by 3 bases, the J end by 5 bases, with 17 bases between. Germline loops: CDR1 MNHNS, CDR2 SASEGT. The CDR3 spans 16 residues. This CDR3 is CASSDLLLQGHQPQHF. The CDR3, as DNA: TGTGCCAGCAGTGACCTACTACTTCAGGGACATCAGCCCCAGCATTTT.

V and J are TRBV7-2 and TRBJ2-7; the D gene is possibly TRBD1 (5 bases). This CDR3 contains 14 residues. Between the trimmed V and J ends, which lost 1 base and 6 bases, there was a span of 13 bases. The germline CDR1 and CDR2 sequences are SGHTA and FQGNSA. The CDR3 here is CASSLETRASEQYF. The CDR3 DNA reads TGTGCCAGCAGCTTAGAAACCAGGGCCAGCGAGCAGTACTTC.